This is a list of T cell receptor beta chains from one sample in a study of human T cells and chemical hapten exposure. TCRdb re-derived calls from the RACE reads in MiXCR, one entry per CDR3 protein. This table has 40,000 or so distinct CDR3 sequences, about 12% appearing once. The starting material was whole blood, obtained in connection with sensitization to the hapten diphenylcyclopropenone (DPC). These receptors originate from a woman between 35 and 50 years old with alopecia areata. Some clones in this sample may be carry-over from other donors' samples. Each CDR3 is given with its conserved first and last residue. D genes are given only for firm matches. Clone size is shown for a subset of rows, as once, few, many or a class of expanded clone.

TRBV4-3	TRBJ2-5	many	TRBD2	TGCGCCAGCAGCCAAGACTTTGGAGCGGGGGCCAGGGAGACCCAGTACTTC	CASSQDFGAGARETQYF
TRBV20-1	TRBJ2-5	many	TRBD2	TGCAGTGCTAGGGGGGAGGGTGGAGAGACCCAGTACTTC	CSARGEGGETQYF
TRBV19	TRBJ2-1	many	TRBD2	TGTGCCAGTAGTCGGGGACTAGCGGGGGACAATGAGCAGTTCTTC	CASSRGLAGDNEQFF
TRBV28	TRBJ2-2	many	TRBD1	TGTGCCGGGGGACAGGGGACTAACACCGGGGAGCTGTTTTTT	CAGGQGTNTGELFF
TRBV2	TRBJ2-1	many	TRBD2	TGTGCCAGCAGTGCTAGCGGGGGAAGATGGGAGCAGTTCTTC	CASSASGGRWEQFF
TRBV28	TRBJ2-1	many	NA	TGTGCCAGCACCCGACAGAGCTCCTACAATGAGCAGTTCTTC	CASTRQSSYNEQFF
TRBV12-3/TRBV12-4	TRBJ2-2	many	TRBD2	TGTGCCAGCATCACCTCCCGACGGGGACTAATGGCCCCCGGGGAGCTGTTTTTT	CASITSRRGLMAPGELFF
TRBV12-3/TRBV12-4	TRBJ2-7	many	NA	TGTGCCAGCAGTCTATTAGCGGCACGGACCTACGAGCAGTACTTC	CASSLLAARTYEQYF
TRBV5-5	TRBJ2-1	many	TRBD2	TGTGCCAGCACCCCCGGACTAGCGGGGGGTGTGAATGAGCAGTTCTTC	CASTPGLAGGVNEQFF
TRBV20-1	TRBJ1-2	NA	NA	TGCAGTGCTAGAGCCTGGACGGACCTTTTCTATGGCTACACCTTC	CSARAWTDLFYGYTF
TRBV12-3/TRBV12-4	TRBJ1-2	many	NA	TGTGCCAGCACCGCGGGAGGTTACTATGGCTACACCTTC	CASTAGGYYGYTF
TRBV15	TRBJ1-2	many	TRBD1	TGTGCCACCAGCAGAGATCGGACAGGGTACTACACCTTC	CATSRDRTGYYTF
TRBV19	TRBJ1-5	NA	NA	TGTGCCAGTAGTAATCGCCGGGGGTATAGCAATCAGCCCCAGCATTTT	CASSNRRGYSNQPQHF
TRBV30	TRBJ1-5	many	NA	TGTGCCTGGAGTGTAATCGCTAGCAATCAGCCCCAGCATTTT	CAWSVIASNQPQHF